This TCR beta chain was documented in a study of shared clonotypes between healthy human individuals. The CDR3 has 16 amino acids. V lost 3 bases, J lost 0 bases, and 16 bases lay in between. The germline gives CDR1 SQVTM, CDR2 ANQGSEA. Note on this clone: This likely traces to a read error, being one base from a far larger clone. Likely a read error: the CDR3 ends without its conserved phenylalanine or tryptophan.

Evenly divided among several immunoSEQ plates was the genomic DNA of each subset. Only in-frame clones appear in the TCRdb table, and some are missing; sequencing was by immunoSEQ multiplex PCR. The sample yields around 440,000 clones, about 74% seen once. The clonotype originates from a woman aged 40 to 55 in good health. Some clones in this sample may be carry-over from other donors' samples. The V call is TRBV29-1, the J call TRBJ2-3; possible D gene TRBD2, 5 bases. Source material: PBMCs. In nucleotides, the CDR3 is TGCAGCGTTGATCCTGGTTGGACGGGAAGCACAGATACGCAGTATCTT. It encodes CSVDPGWTGSTDTQYL.